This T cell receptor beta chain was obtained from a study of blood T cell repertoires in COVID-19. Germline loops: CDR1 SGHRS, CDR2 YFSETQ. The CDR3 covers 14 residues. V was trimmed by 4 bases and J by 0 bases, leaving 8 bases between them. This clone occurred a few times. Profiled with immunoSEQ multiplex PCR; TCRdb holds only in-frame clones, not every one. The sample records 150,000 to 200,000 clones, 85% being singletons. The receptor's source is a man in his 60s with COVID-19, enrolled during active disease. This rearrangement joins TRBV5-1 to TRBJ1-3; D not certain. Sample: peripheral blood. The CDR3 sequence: CASSHDYSGNTIYF. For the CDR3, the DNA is TGCGCCAGCAGCCATGACTACTCTGGAAACACCATATATTTT.